The clone carrying this TCR beta chain came up many times. An end of the junction differs from the germline gene, which may be a read error. The missing CDR3 end, 3 residues past where the read stops, is filled in from the germline J gene. This CDR3 is 15 amino acids long. Germline CDR1 LGHNA, CDR2 YNFKEQ. The repertoire was sequenced with immunoSEQ multiplex PCR; TCRdb's copy has only in-frame clones and lacks some. The sample counts about 66,000 clones, none seen once; the ten largest own approximately 1.6%. This sample is drawn from a study of T cell clonality in common variable immunodeficiency. The TCR comes from a person between 18 and 70 years old in good health. The source material was peripheral blood mononuclear cells. The chain links TRBV4-2 to TRBJ2-7; D remains ambiguous. CDR3 region: CASSQDPNIAYEQYF. The sequenced CDR3 bases are TGCGCCAGCAGCCAAGATCCTAATATTGCCTACGAG.